Shown below are 11 T cell receptor beta chains from a single sample sequenced in a study of TIL therapy for anti-PD-1-resistant metastatic lung cancer. The libraries were made with immunoSEQ v3. Profiled with immunoSEQ multiplex PCR; TCRdb holds only in-frame clones, not every one. Of approximately 53,000 clones in the sample, around three quarters are singletons; the top ten hold 4.5% to 5.5%. The time point: pre-treatment sample, taken before nivolumab and TIL therapy. The sample was blood, taken at baseline. The receptors were sampled from a woman aged 25-80 years with non-small cell lung cancer.

The V call is TRBV7-9, the J call TRBJ1-1, with D possibly being TRBD1 (6 bases). Germline V gene data show CDR1 as SEHNR and CDR2 as FQNEAQ (reference sequence). V was pared by 5 bases and J by 0 bases, with 10 bases between. The length of the CDR3 is 14 residues. CDR3: CASSTGQLNTEAFF. The CDR3 DNA follows: TGTGCCAGCAGCACAGGACAGTTGAACACTGAAGCTTTCTTT.

The rearrangement links TRBV2 to TRBJ2-5, with D hard to call. V lost 3 bases, J lost 4 bases, and 3 bases lay in between. This CDR3 spans 11 amino acids. Germline CDR1 SNHLY, CDR2 FYNNEI. The CDR3: CASSDRETQYF. The DNA of the CDR3 is TGTGCCAGCAGTGACCGAGAGACCCAGTACTTC.

The chain couples TRBV15 to TRBJ2-7; 7 nucleotides line up with TRBD1. Germline CDR1 LNHNV, CDR2 YYDKDF (reference sequence). This CDR3 spans 14 amino acids. The ends lost 4 bases at V and 5 bases at J; junction bases unmatched: 8. This CDR3 reads CATSKGDRAHEQYF. The CDR3 nucleotides read TGTGCCACCAGCAAGGGAGACAGGGCCCACGAGCAGTACTTC. Full variable domain (rest looked up from reference TRBV15 and TRBJ2-7): DAMVIQNPRYQVTQFGKPVTLSCSQTLNHNVMYWYQQKSSQAPKLLFHYYDKDFNNEADTPDNFQSRRPNTSFCFLDIRSPGLGDTAMYLCATSKGDRAHEQYFGPGTRLTVT.

The chain joins TRBV21-1 to TRBJ2-1. TRBV21-1 represents a pseudogene. The CDR3 runs 16 residues. The CDR3 DNA sequence: TGTGCCAGCAGCAAAGAGGTAGGGGCGCGGGACAATGAGCAGTTCTTC. Its translation: CASSKEVGARDNEQFF.

The chain has TRBV4-3 and TRBJ1-2; D remains unclear. The CDR3 totals 12 residues. Germline CDR1 and CDR2: LGHNA and YSLEER. CDR3: CATRDANYGYTF. The CDR3 nucleotides read TGCGCTACCCGCGATGCTAACTATGGCTACACCTTC.

V is TRBV2 and J is TRBJ2-1; D call uncertain. The V gene's germline CDR1 is SNHLY and CDR2 FYNNEI. V was trimmed by 7 bases and J by 6 bases, leaving 13 bases between them. CDR3 length: 13 amino acids. The CDR3 here is CASNPKWVNEQFF. The CDR3 DNA sequence: TGTGCCAGCAACCCGAAGTGGGTCAATGAGCAGTTCTTC.

This chain uses TRBV2 with TRBJ1-2, with D possibly being TRBD1 (5 bases). CDR1 SNHLY and CDR2 FYNNEI come from the germline V gene. This CDR3 comprises 12 residues. V was clipped by 4 bases and J by 5 bases, with 8 bases between them. The chain's CDR3 is CASSAGAYGYTF. The CDR3 coding sequence is TGTGCCAGCAGTGCCGGGGCTTATGGCTACACCTTC.

V and J are TRBV4-1 and TRBJ1-4; TRBD1 matches 10 bases. V shed 8 bases, J shed 8 bases, and the junction held 14 bases outside the gene matches. Germline V lookup: CDR1 MGHRA, CDR2 YSYEKL. This CDR3 is 16 amino acids long. The CDR3 coding sequence is TGCGCCAGCCACAAGGGGGACAGGGGAAGAGAAGAAAAACTGTTTTTT. Its translation is CASHKGDRGREEKLFF.

This rearrangement joins TRBV5-6 to TRBJ2-3, with D hard to call. The germline V gene encodes CDR1 SGHDT and CDR2 YYEEEE. Trimming shortened V by 1 base and J by 0 bases, and 9 bases separated the two germline ends. This CDR3 region has 15 residues. The CDR3: CASSLLTPSTDTQYF. The DNA of the CDR3 is TGTGCCAGCAGCTTGTTAACACCTAGCACAGATACGCAGTATTTT. Full variable domain (missing parts from reference TRBV5-6 and TRBJ2-3): DAGVTQSPTHLIKTRGQQVTLRCSPKSGHDTVSWYQQALGQGPQFIFQYYEEEERQRGNFPDRFSGHQFPNYSSELNVNALLLGDSALYLCASSLLTPSTDTQYFGPGTRLTVL.

The CDR3 spells CASSHPVTSGALEQFF. As DNA, the CDR3 is TGTGCCAGCAGTCATCCAGTTACTAGCGGTGCGTTGGAGCAGTTCTTC. V is TRBV5-4 and J is TRBJ2-1; 8 bases map to TRBD2. The length of the CDR3 is 16 residues. The ends lost 5 bases at V and 10 bases at J; junction bases unmatched: 17. Germline V gene lookup returns CDR1 SGHNT and CDR2 YYREEE (reference sequence).

The CDR3 reads CASTLAGGLFHEQFF. The CDR3 DNA reads TGTGCCAGCACCCTAGCGGGAGGGCTTTTCCATGAGCAGTTCTTC. The genes are TRBV28 and TRBJ2-1; 12 bases map to TRBD2. The CDR3 is made up of 15 amino acids. V lost 7 bases to trimming and J lost 8 bases; unmatched junction nucleotides: 9. In germline, CDR1 is MDHEN, CDR2 SYDVKM. Drawing the rest from reference TRBV28 and TRBJ2-1, the complete variable domain is DVKVTQSSRYLVKRTGEKVFLECVQDMDHENMFWYRQDPGLGLRLIYFSYDVKMKEKGDIPEGYSVSREKKERFSLILESASTNQTSMYLCASTLAGGLFHEQFFGPGTRLTVL.